The entry below gives a single T cell receptor (beta chain) sequence along with its context. This entry belongs to a study of control samples from healthy donors and cancer patients. This table comes from immunoSEQ multiplex PCR, and its TCRdb copy is limited to in-frame clones, with some not included. The sample gives around 120,000 clones, roughly nine tenths of which show up once; 7.8% is in the top ten. CDR3 length: 16 residues. With 4 bases clipped from V and 9 bases from J, the junction kept 12 bases outside the gene matches. In germline, CDR1 is MDHEN, CDR2 SYDVKM. Sequences were obtained from blood. This TCR derives from a woman in her late teens or twenties in good health. This chain connects TRBV28 to TRBJ2-3; TRBD2 matches 11 bases. CDR3 nucleotides: TGTGCCAGCAGTTCTAGCGGGGGGTTATCCGCCGGGACGCAGTATTTT. Amino acids: CASSSSGGLSAGTQYF. Filled out from reference TRBV28 and TRBJ2-3, the complete variable domain reads DVKVTQSSRYLVKRTGEKVFLECVQDMDHENMFWYRQDPGLGLRLIYFSYDVKMKEKGDIPEGYSVSREKKERFSLILESASTNQTSMYLCASSSSGGLSAGTQYFGPGTRLTVL.